In its sample, the clone carrying this T cell receptor (beta chain) was seen many times. What it binds is unknown. The sample belongs to a study of CD8+CD57+ T cells in acquired aplastic anemia. Study-wide background: Across the sorted CD4+ and CD8+ cells, DNA amounts averaged approximately 3.1 ug. Study outcomes and limitations: Shared by patients and controls, just under 30 CD8+ CDR3s were abundant in patients. No significant patient-versus-control difference appeared in CD8+ Simpson's diversity.

Sequencing was done on patients that had shown CD8+CD57+ cell expansion by flow cytometry. Each of the patients presented with severe acquired aplastic anemia. This CDR3 region has 12 residues. The V end was cut by 4 bases, the J end by 4 bases, with 10 bases between. The germline V gene has CDR1 SQVTM and CDR2 ANQGSEA. For CDR3 and TCR beta VDJ profiling, genomic DNA was the template used. TCRdb re-derived calls from the reads in MiXCR, one entry per CDR3 protein. The table records about 180,000 distinct CDR3 sequences, over 40% of them present only once. Sequenced material: sorted CD4+, CD8+, or CD8+CD57+ T cells (not recorded which) from PBMCs. This clonotype originated in a human donor with aplastic anemia. The chain employs TRBV29-1 and TRBJ1-2, with D possibly TRBD1 on 5 matching bases. The DNA for the CDR3 is TGCAGCGTTGCTGGGGGTCCCTATGGCTACACCTTC. Residues: CSVAGGPYGYTF.